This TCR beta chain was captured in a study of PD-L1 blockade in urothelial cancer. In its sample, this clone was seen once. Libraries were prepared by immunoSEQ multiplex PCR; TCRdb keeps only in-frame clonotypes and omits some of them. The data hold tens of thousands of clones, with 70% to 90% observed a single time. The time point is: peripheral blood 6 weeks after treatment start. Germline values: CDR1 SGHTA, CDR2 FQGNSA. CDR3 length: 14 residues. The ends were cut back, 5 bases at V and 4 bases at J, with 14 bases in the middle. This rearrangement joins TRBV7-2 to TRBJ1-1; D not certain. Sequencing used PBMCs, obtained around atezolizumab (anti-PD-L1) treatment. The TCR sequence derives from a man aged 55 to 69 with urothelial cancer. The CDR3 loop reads CASSLPGEATEAFF. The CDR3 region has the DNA TGTGCCAGCAGCCTCCCTGGGGAGGCCACTGAAGCTTTCTTT. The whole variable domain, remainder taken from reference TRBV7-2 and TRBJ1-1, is GAGVSQSPSNKVTEKGKDVELRCDPISGHTALYWYRQSLGQGLEFLIYFQGNSAPDKSGLPSDRFSAERTGGSVSTLTIQRTQQEDSAVYLCASSLPGEATEAFFGQGTRLTVV.